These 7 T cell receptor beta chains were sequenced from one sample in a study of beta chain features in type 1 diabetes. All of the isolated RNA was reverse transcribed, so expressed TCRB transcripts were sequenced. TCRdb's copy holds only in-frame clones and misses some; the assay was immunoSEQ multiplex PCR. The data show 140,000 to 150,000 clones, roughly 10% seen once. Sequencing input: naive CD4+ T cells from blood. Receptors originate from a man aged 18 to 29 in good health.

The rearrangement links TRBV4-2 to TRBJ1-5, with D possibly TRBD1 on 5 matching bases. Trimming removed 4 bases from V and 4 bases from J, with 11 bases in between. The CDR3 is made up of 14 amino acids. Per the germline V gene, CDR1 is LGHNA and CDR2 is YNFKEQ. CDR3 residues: CASSPDGGNQPQHF. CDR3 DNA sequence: TGTGCCAGCAGCCCAGATGGGGGGAATCAGCCCCAGCATTTT.

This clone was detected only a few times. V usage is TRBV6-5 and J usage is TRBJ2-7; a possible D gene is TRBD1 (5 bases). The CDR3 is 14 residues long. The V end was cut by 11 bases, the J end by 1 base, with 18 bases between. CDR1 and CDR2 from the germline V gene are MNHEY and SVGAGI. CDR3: CARNILGASYEQYF. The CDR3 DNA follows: TGTGCCCGCAATATTCTAGGGGCTTCCTACGAGCAGTACTTC.

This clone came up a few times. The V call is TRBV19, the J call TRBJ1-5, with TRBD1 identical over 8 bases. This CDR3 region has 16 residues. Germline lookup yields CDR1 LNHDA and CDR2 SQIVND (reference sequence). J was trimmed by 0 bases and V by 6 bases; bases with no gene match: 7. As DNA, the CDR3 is TGTGCCAGTAGGCTACAGGGGGGATATAGCAATCAGCCCCAGCATTTT. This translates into CASRLQGGYSNQPQHF. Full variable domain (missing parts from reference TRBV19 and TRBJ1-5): DGGITQSPKYLFRKEGQNVTLSCEQNLNHDAMYWYRQDPGQGLRLIYYSQIVNDFQKGDIAEGYSVSREKKESFPLTVTSAQKNPTAFYLCASRLQGGYSNQPQHFGDGTRLSIL.

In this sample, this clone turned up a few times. CDR3 protein: CASREGLIQPQHF. CDR3 coding DNA: TGTGCCAGCAGGGAGGGGCTGATTCAGCCCCAGCATTTT. The chain uses TRBV6-6 and TRBJ1-5; TRBD1 might be the D (5 bases). Trimming cost V 6 bases and J 6 bases, with 12 bases left between them. Germline V gives CDR1 MNHNY, CDR2 SVGAGI (reference sequence). The CDR3 has 13 amino acids.

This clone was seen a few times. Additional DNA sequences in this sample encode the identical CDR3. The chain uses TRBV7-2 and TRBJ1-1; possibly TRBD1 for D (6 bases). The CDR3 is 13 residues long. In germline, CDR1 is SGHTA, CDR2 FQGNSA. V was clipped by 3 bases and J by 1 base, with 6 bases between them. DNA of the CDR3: TGTGCCAGCAGCTTGACAGGGAACACTGAAGCTTTCTTT. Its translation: CASSLTGNTEAFF.

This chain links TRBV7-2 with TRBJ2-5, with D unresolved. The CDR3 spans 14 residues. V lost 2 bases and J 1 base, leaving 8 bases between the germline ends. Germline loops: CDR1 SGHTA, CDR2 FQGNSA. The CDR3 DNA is TGTGCCAGCAGCTTAAGTCCAGGCCAAGAGACCCAGTACTTC. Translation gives CASSLSPGQETQYF.

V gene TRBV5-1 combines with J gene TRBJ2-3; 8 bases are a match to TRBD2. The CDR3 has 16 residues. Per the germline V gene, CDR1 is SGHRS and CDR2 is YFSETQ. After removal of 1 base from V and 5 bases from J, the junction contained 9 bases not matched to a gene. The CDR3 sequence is CASSLTREGRGDTQYF. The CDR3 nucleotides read TGCGCCAGCAGCTTGACTCGGGAGGGCCGGGGAGATACGCAGTATTTT.